The rows below give T cell receptor beta chains drawn from one sample of a study of CD8+CD57+ T cells in acquired aplastic anemia. In TCRdb, the reads were re-called with MiXCR into one record per CDR3 protein. Altogether 400,000 to 500,000 distinct CDR3 sequences are present, roughly 68% being singletons, with the ten largest covering 3.5% to 4.5%. The specimen was sorted CD4+, CD8+, or CD8+CD57+ T cells (not recorded which) from PBMCs. The origin of the receptors is a human donor in good health, serving as a control. Each CDR3 is given with its conserved first and last residue. The D gene is left open where the match is weak. A row's size may be missing; if present it is once, few, many or a size class.

TRBJ2-7 TRBV9 NA TRBD1 TGTGCCAGCAGCATAGGGAGACAGGGGGGCAGTCAGTACTTC CASSIGRQGGSQYF
TRBJ2-7 TRBV15 NA TRBD2 TGTGCCACCAGCAGAGTGGGGACTAGCGGGTCGGACGAGCAGTACTTC CATSRVGTSGSDEQYF
TRBJ2-2 TRBV20-1 NA TRBD1 TGCAGTGCTCCTCGCCGGGACAGGGGTGCCACCGGGGAGCTGTTTTTT CSAPRRDRGATGELFF
TRBJ1-3 TRBV5-1 NA TRBD1 TGTGCCAGCAGCCTTGGACAGGCGAACACCTCTGGAAACACCATATATTTT CASSLGQANTSGNTIYF
TRBJ2-3 TRBV19 NA NA TGTGCCAGTAGTATAGGAGGCAAGAGCACAGATACGCAGTATTTT CASSIGGKSTDTQYF
TRBJ1-6 TRBV9 NA NA TGTGCCAGCAGCGGGAGAGGGGCTGGCTACACCTTCCACTTT CASSGRGAGYTFHF
TRBJ2-1 TRBV29-1 many NA TGCAGCGTTGATAAAGGGGGATTTGAGCAGTTCTTC CSVDKGGFEQFF
TRBJ2-7 TRBV5-1 NA NA TGCGCCAGCAGCTTAATAGGAGGCTACGCGCAGTACTTC CASSLIGGYAQYF
TRBJ2-1 TRBV7-9 once TRBD2 TGTGCCAGCAGCTTAGCTAGCGGGGGGGCCAATGAGCAGTTCTTC CASSLASGGANEQFF
TRBJ1-1 TRBV7-8 NA NA TGTGCCAGCACCCAGCCAGGTACAGCCAACACTGAAGCTTTCTTT CASTQPGTANTEAFF
TRBJ1-2 TRBV5-4 once TRBD1 TGTGCCAGCAGCGCCGGGACAGGGGGCGCGGATGGCTACACCTTC CASSAGTGGADGYTF
TRBJ1-1 TRBV7-9 few TRBD1 TGTGCCAGCAGCTCTGTAACAGGGGGCCGAGCTTTCTTT CASSSVTGGRAFF
TRBJ2-7 TRBV29-1 few NA TGCAGCGTCGTGCCGCGGAACCGTCCCTACGAGCAGTACTTC CSVVPRNRPYEQYF
TRBJ1-5 TRBV7-8 many NA TGTGCCAGCAGTCAAAGACGGGCAGTTAGCAATCAGCCCCAGCATTTT CASSQRRAVSNQPQHF
TRBJ1-2 TRBV12-3/TRBV12-4 many TRBD1 TGTGCCAGCAGCATAAACAGGGGGAACTATGGCTACACCTTC CASSINRGNYGYTF
TRBJ2-5 TRBV11-2 NA NA TGTGCCAGCAGCCCAAGTGGGGAGAACACTGAAGCCTTCTACTTC CASSPSGENTEAFYF
TRBJ2-7 TRBV30 many TRBD2 TGTGCCTGGAGTCTCGGACTAGCGGGGGTCGAGCAGTACTTC CAWSLGLAGVEQYF
TRBJ1-6 TRBV5-1 NA NA TGCGCCAGGAGCGGAAAAGGGAGGGGAACTAATTCACCCCTCCACTTT CARSGKGRGTNSPLHF
TRBJ2-3 TRBV9 NA NA TGTGCCAGCAGCGAATCGCCCAGAGATGATACGTATTTT CASSESPRDDTYF
TRBJ2-3 TRBV6-1 many NA TGTGCCAGCAGTGAGGGACTTACCACAGATACGCAGTATTTT CASSEGLTTDTQYF
TRBJ1-2 TRBV20-1 NA TRBD1 TGCAGTGCTAGGCAGGGGGCTACCGGCTGGCGCCAGGGCTACACCTTC CSARQGATGWRQGYTF
TRBJ1-6 TRBV6-6 many NA TGTGCCAGCAGGGTTAGGAGCTCCTATAATTCACCCCTCCACTTT CASRVRSSYNSPLHF
TRBJ1-1 TRBV7-2 many NA TGTGCCAGCAGCTTAGTTGTCAGCATGAACACTGAAGCTTTCTTT CASSLVVSMNTEAFF
TRBJ1-2 TRBV20-1 NA NA TGCAGTGCTAGCGGGCTTATCGGCAATGATGGCTACACCTTC CSASGLIGNDGYTF
TRBJ2-3 TRBV9 NA NA TGTGCCAGCAGCGTGGAAGAGGATACGCAGTATTTT CASSVEEDTQYF
TRBJ1-6 TRBV2 many TRBD1 TGTGCCAGCAGGGGTGGACAGGGAAGCTCCTATAATTCACCCCTCCACTTT CASRGGQGSSYNSPLHF
TRBJ2-7 TRBV6-5 NA NA TGTGCCAGCACTTGGGACCGAGGCTACGAGCAGTACTTC CASTWDRGYEQYF
TRBJ2-1 TRBV15 NA NA TGTGCCACCGATAGGACGAGCTCCTACAATGAGCAGTTCTTC CATDRTSSYNEQFF
TRBJ1-4 TRBV11-3 many NA TGTGCCAGCCTTCAGGGAGAACTGTTTTTT CASLQGELFF
TRBJ1-2 TRBV10-3 NA NA TGTGCCGTCGGAGAGGGGGATGGCTACCACTTC CAVGEGDGYHF
TRBJ2-5 TRBV29-1 many NA TGCAGCGTTGAAATAGCAGGGGTGGGGGAGACCCAGTACTTC CSVEIAGVGETQYF
TRBJ2-7 TRBV4-3 NA TRBD1 TGCGCCAGCAGCCAAGATTGGGACAGGGGTATCGACGAGCAGTACTTC CASSQDWDRGIDEQYF
TRBJ2-1 TRBV20-1 many NA TGCAGTGCTGAAAATCCAGGGCCCCTCTACTACAATGAGCAGTTCTTC CSAENPGPLYYNEQFF
TRBJ2-7 TRBV2 many TRBD1 TGTGCCAGCAGCGGGACAGGGGGCATGTACGAGCAGTACTTC CASSGTGGMYEQYF
TRBJ2-1 TRBV5-5 NA NA TGTGCCAGCAGCTTTGAGGGACCCTCTTTCGAGCAGTTCTTC CASSFEGPSFEQFF
TRBJ1-2 TRBV5-1 many NA TGCGCCAGCAGCTGGGGGCCCAGTCGGCAGAATTATGGCTACACCTTC CASSWGPSRQNYGYTF
TRBJ2-1 TRBV7-8 once NA TGTGCCAGCAGCTTAGCAGGGACTGGAAACGCCATATATCAGTTCTTC CASSLAGTGNAIYQFF
TRBJ2-1 TRBV12-3/TRBV12-4 many NA TGTGCCAGCAGTTTATCCCTCCTCCGGGGGACAAAGCGAGACAATGAGCAGTTCTTC CASSLSLLRGTKRDNEQFF
TRBJ1-2 TRBV20-1 NA NA TGCAGTGCTAGCCGGCGGGGTACTTCCGATGGCTACACCTTC CSASRRGTSDGYTF
TRBJ2-5 TRBV7-2 NA NA TGTGCCAGCCGCGACAGGACCCAAGAGACCCAGTACTTC CASRDRTQETQYF
TRBJ1-3 TRBV5-1 many TRBD1 TGCGCCAGCAGCCCTACTGGACAGGCTCTTACTGGAAACACCATATATTTT CASSPTGQALTGNTIYF
TRBJ2-3 TRBV29-1 NA NA TGCAGCGTTAACGTGACGGGGGGCGATGAGCAGTATTTT CSVNVTGGDEQYF
TRBJ2-2 TRBV14 NA NA TGTGCCAGCAGACCCTGGACTGGGGGGCAGTTCGGGGAGCTGTTTTTT CASRPWTGGQFGELFF
TRBJ2-5 TRBV7-2 many NA TGTGCCAGTCATTGGGACATCTCTGAGACCCAGTACTTC CASHWDISETQYF